The 2 T cell receptor beta chains listed next were all sequenced from one sample in a study of blood T cell repertoires in COVID-19. Data came from immunoSEQ multiplex PCR; TCRdb stores just in-frame clones and leaves some out. The sample shows approximately 200,000 clones, approximately 80% of them seen only once. The sample taken for sequencing was peripheral blood. The origin of the receptors is a woman in her 50s with acute or convalescent COVID-19.

J is TRBJ1-1 and V is TRBV2; TRBD1 is a possible D gene (5 bases). CDR3 size: 11 residues. Germline V gene sequence: CDR1 SNHLY, CDR2 FYNNEI. CDR3 protein: CVGLMDTEAFF. Here the CDR3 DNA reads TGTGTGGGACTTATGGACACTGAAGCTTTCTTT.

The J gene is TRBJ1-3, the V gene TRBV11-3; weak D call: TRBD1 (6 bases). The V gene lost 2 bases and the J gene lost 8 bases, with 10 bases spanning the gap. The germline V gene has CDR1 SGHNT and CDR2 YENEEA. The CDR3 runs to 13 residues. The CDR3 protein is CASSLQGTDTIYF. The CDR3 DNA follows: TGTGCCAGCAGCTTACAGGGGACGGACACCATATATTTT.